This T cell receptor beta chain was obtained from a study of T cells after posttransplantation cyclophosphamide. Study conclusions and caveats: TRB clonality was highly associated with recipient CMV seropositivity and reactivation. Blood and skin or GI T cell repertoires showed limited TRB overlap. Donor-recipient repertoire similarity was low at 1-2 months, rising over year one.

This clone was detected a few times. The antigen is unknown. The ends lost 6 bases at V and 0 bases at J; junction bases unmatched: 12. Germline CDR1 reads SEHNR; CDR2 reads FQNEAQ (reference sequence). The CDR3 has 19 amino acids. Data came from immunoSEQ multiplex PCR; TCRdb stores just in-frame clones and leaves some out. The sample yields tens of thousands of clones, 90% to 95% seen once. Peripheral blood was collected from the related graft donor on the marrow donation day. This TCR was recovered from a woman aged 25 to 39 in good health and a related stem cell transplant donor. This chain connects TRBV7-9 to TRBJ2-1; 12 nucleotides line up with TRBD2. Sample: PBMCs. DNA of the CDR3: TGTGCCAGCAGACGCGGACTAGCGGGGCGACCTAGCTCCTACAATGAGCAGTTCTTC. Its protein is CASRRGLAGRPSSYNEQFF.